This TCR beta chain comes out of a study of blood T cell repertoires in COVID-19. Study context: Sources were T cells, B-cell-depleted T cells, or PBMCs; the material itself was cDNA or gDNA.

Seattle-derived patients entered the study during active infection and were followed longitudinally. In the original analysis: Quantification of nucleated cells was approximated via reference gene primer amplification. Data came from immunoSEQ multiplex PCR; TCRdb stores just in-frame clones and leaves some out. V, J and clone size are those of that table, while D and trimming were read from the DNA. The table shows about 150,000 clones, with 79% occurring only once. Sequencing was done on a sample of peripheral blood. The clonotype comes from a woman in her 70s with COVID-19, enrolled during active disease.

CDR3 in DNA: TGTGCCAGCAGACCTGGGACTGCGACCTTTGGAAACACCATATATTTT. Its translation: CASRPGTATFGNTIYF. The genes are TRBV11-1 and TRBJ1-3; a weak D match, TRBD1 (5 bases). CDR3 length: 16 amino acids. Trimming removed 6 bases from V and 3 bases from J, with 18 bases in between. The germline V gene has CDR1 SGHAT and CDR2 FQDESV (reference sequence).